These 3 T cell receptor beta chains originate from one sample sequenced in a study of CD8 T cells in Susac syndrome. When the RNA was reverse transcribed, random hexamers were used with an input of roughly 0.45 to 1 ug. From the immunoSEQ multiplex PCR reads, TCRdb called clonotypes with MiXCR, one entry per CDR3 protein. The table shows 150,000 to 200,000 distinct CDR3 sequences, with around 93% occurring only once. Sample: CD8+ T cells from PBMCs. The receptors were gathered from a human donor with Susac syndrome.

The chain has TRBV27 and TRBJ1-4; unclear D gene. Germline V gene sequence: CDR1 MNHEY, CDR2 SMNVEV (reference sequence). V lost 3 bases and J 3 bases, leaving 8 bases between the germline ends. There are 14 residues in the CDR3. CDR3 in amino acids: CASSFAGPNEKLFF. Here the CDR3 DNA reads TGTGCCAGCAGTTTCGCTGGTCCTAATGAAAAACTGTTTTTT.

The J gene is TRBJ2-1, the V gene TRBV5-1; 10 positions match TRBD2. Looked up from germline, CDR1 is SGHRS and CDR2 is YFSETQ. This CDR3 is built from 15 residues. Trimming took 3 bases from V and 8 from J; bases not matched to a gene: 8. The CDR3 here is CASSSRLAGRDEQFF. CDR3 nucleotide sequence: TGCGCCAGCAGCTCTCGACTAGCGGGCCGAGATGAGCAGTTCTTC.

The rearrangement links TRBV4-2 to TRBJ2-3; possible D gene TRBD1, 6 bases. V lost 7 bases and J 3 bases, leaving 14 bases between the germline ends. Germline-derived CDR1 and CDR2 are LGHNA and YNFKEQ. The CDR3 extends over 14 amino acids. Here the CDR3 reads CASNQDSITDTQYF. CDR3 DNA sequence: TGTGCCAGCAACCAGGACAGCATTACAGATACGCAGTATTTT.